This TCR beta chain was identified during a study of control samples from healthy donors and cancer patients (dated by TCRdb to about 2020). Taken from the germline V gene, the CDR1 and CDR2 loops are LGHNT and FRNRAP. V sheds 5 bases and J sheds 1 base, leaving 11 bases between their ends. Its CDR3 holds 14 amino acids, cysteine through phenylalanine. Left in the record is the CDR3 DNA by itself, 42 bases read in frame from the first base. The method was the immunoSEQ multiplex PCR assay. The table was pulled from immuneACCESS by TCRdb, which kept in-frame rearrangements only. Such tables lose some clones; where checked, under half of the loss comes from unresolved V genes, and the rest has no known cause. Counted in this sample were around 130,000 clones; around nine tenths of them appeared once. The top ten clones comprise about an eighth of the sample. About this clone itself: Its binding antigen is unknown. Per-nucleotide qualities are absent, and no much larger clonotype sits a single base away.

The sequence was collected from a young man in good health. The sample taken for sequencing was blood. The rearranged chain carries TRBV12-5 and TRBJ1-1; confidence is insufficient to name the D gene. The CDR3 is CASGKGVANTEAFF. The DNA sequence is as follows: TGTGCTAGTGGTAAGGGCGTAGCGAACACTGAAGCTTTCTTT.